This T cell receptor (beta chain) is from a study of control samples from healthy donors and cancer patients. CDR3 size: 14 residues. V trimming: 5 bases; J trimming: 1 base; junction bases outside the gene matches: 5. CDR1 and CDR2 from the germline V gene are LGHNA and YSLEER. Using immunoSEQ multiplex PCR, the repertoire was profiled, and TCRdb retains in-frame clones only, with some absent. This sample has 150,000 to 200,000 clones, with just under 95% found just once. The TCR originated in a woman aged 35 to 49 in good health. The specimen sequenced was blood. The chain is built from TRBV4-3 and TRBJ2-7; 7 positions match TRBD2. The CDR3 bases are TGCGCCAGCAGCACCCGTAGCGGGTCCTACGAGCAGTACTTC. Translation: CASSTRSGSYEQYF.